This TCR beta chain was captured by sequencing in a study of blood T cell repertoires in COVID-19 (dated by TCRdb to 2020 to 2021). As for the study more broadly: The collaborator samples originated in the United States, Italy and Spain and spanned the acute and convalescent phases of COVID-19. The prospective study material was composed of cDNA or gDNA derived from T cells, B-cell-depleted T cells, or PBMCs. Subjects who had been exposed to COVID-19, were actively infected with it, or had recovered from it provided the deeply sampled blood TCRbeta repertoires that made up the dataset. A freely available public database, intended as a resource for researchers studying the immune response to SARS-CoV-2, is where the repertoires were released. Samples were obtained from the ongoing ImmuneRACE study (first 160 participants) and from over 1,000 subjects provided by 6 global collaborators. The sample metadata nearly always contained a de-identified subject ID, COVID-19 status, age in years and sex. Where available, HLA class I and class II types were obtained from metadata supplied by the sample provider rather than from assay-based typing. Beyond this particular receptor, the publication reports: How much clinical and demographic metadata was included differed by source and by participant, and the metadata was provided uncurated.

Each collaborating institution followed its own protocols to collect whole blood in K2EDTA tubes. For TCRbeta analysis, collaborator samples were shipped as frozen whole blood, as isolated PBMCs, or as DNA extracted from either sample type. As regards this clone: No antigen is known for it. It has no much larger one-base neighbor in the sample; base qualities were not kept.

The CDR3 has 15 amino acids, counting the end cysteine and phenylalanine. Only the CDR3 DNA stays, 45 bases, in frame from base 1. V is pared back by 0 bases and J by 7 bases, with 11 bases lying between the germline termini. CDR1 SGDLS and CDR2 YYNGEE are derived from the germline V gene. TCRbeta CDR3 regions were amplified from genomic DNA by means of the immunoSEQ Assay, a bias-controlled multiplex PCR. The study's own analysis went as follows. The number of nucleated cells in each sample was estimated from the amplification of reference gene primers within the assay. Sequence reads were collapsed and filtered to measure the absolute abundance of every unique TCRbeta CDR3 rearrangement. For each sample, productive Simpson clonality was calculated as the square root of Simpson's diversity index across productive rearrangements. TCRdb's version of the immuneACCESS table is confined to in-frame rearrangements and falls short of the full clone set. An unresolved V gene accounts for under half of the shortfall where checked; the remainder is of unknown origin. The V and J calls and the clone size are those of that table, but D and trimming were determined from the DNA. The sample table records some 150,000 clones; roughly four fifths of these occur just once. The ten largest make up roughly 1.7% of the sample.

The chain joins TRBV9 to TRBJ1-6; the D gene is possibly TRBD1, with 5 bases matching. Sequencing was done on a sample of peripheral blood. The sequence derives from a man at least 80 years old with acute or convalescent COVID-19. The CDR3 region has the sequence CASSVGGDSNSPLHF. The DNA sequence follows: TGTGCCAGCAGCGTAGGGGGGGACTCGAATTCACCCCTCCACTTT.